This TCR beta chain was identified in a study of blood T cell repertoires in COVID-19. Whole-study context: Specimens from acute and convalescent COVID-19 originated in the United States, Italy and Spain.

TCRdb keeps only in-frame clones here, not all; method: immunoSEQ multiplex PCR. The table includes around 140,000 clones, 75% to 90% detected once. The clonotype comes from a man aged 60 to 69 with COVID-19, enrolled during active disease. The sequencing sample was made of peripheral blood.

The CDR3 nucleotides are TGTGCCAGCAGCGAAATACAGGGGAACAGCGGGAATTCACCCCTCCACTTT. Protein sequence: CASSEIQGNSGNSPLHF. The chain employs TRBV5-5 and TRBJ1-6; 7 bases are shared with TRBD1. V lost 4 bases, J lost 7 bases, and 14 bases stayed unmatched. Germline CDR1 SGHKS, CDR2 YYEKEE (reference sequence). CDR3 length: 17 amino acids.